This TCR beta chain was documented in a study of PD-1 blockade in mismatch repair-deficient tumors. In the study overall: All were previously treated, progressing patients with around eleven mismatch repair-deficient cancer types. Regarding the study as a whole: Tumor-resident clones, often absent from pretreatment blood, expanded after pembrolizumab and then contracted.

The ends lost 5 bases at V and 4 bases at J; junction bases unmatched: 14. Germline lookup yields CDR1 LGHNA and CDR2 YNFKEQ. CDR3 length: 17 residues. Regarding this clone: Its antigen is not identified.

Generated by immunoSEQ multiplex PCR, the TCRdb table keeps only in-frame clones and is missing some. The sample yields about 120,000 clones, about nine tenths seen once. TCR sequencing covered a few patients who responded to pembrolizumab. The source was peripheral blood, collected approximately 72 weeks after starting pembrolizumab. The clonotype was recovered from an adult with mismatch repair-deficient cancer. The chain is built from TRBV4-2 and TRBJ2-4; 7 bases line up with TRBD1. CDR3 in amino acids: CASSSDLPSGGKNIQYF. The CDR3 DNA sequence: TGTGCCAGCAGCTCCGACCTCCCGTCAGGGGGTAAAAACATTCAGTACTTC.